The entry below gives a single T cell receptor beta chain sequence along with its context. Its antigen is unidentified. The entry originates in a study of response to subunit inactivated influenza vaccine. J gave up 5 bases and V 3 bases, and 2 bases lay outside the gene matches. CDR1 is WSHSY, CDR2 SAAADI, per germline. The CDR3 covers 14 residues. Findings and limits, study-wide: Each seasonal flu vaccination may recruit only limited new T cells, authors suggested.

MiXCR was run by TCRdb on the RT-PCR reads, yielding one entry per CDR3 protein. In the table there are just over 300,000 distinct CDR3 sequences, 22% of which are singletons. V usage is TRBV10-2 and J usage is TRBJ2-1; the match to TRBD2 covers 9 bases. This material consisted of PBMCs from blood, taken approximately 22 months after vaccination. This sequence originates from a man aged 50-75 years who received an inactivated influenza vaccine. This CDR3 is CASSEAGGHNEQFF. CDR3 nucleotide sequence: TGCGCCAGCAGTGAAGCGGGGGGCCACAATGAGCAGTTCTTC.